What follows are 28 T cell receptor beta chains derived from one specimen sequenced in a study of T cell responses to AZD1222 COVID-19 vaccine. The protocol was immunoSEQ multiplex PCR, while the TCRdb copy is restricted to in-frame clones and leaves out a portion. There are tens of thousands of clones in the sample; about 88% occur only once, and 5% to 6.5% lies in the top ten. Sample: peripheral blood, taken 28 days after the second AZD1222 dose. The receptors stem from an adult who received the AZD1222 COVID-19 vaccine.

The chain links TRBV6-5 to TRBJ2-4; D assignment may be TRBD1 or TRBD2 (5 bases each). The CDR3 covers 14 residues. In germline, CDR1 is MNHEY, CDR2 SVGAGI. With 6 bases removed from V and 4 bases from J, the gap between germline ends came to 13 bases. In DNA form, the CDR3 reads TGTGCCAGCAGGCCGGGACGGGTGAAAAACATTCAGTACTTC. Amino acids: CASRPGRVKNIQYF.

The CDR3 reads CASSLSDVPTDTQYF. The DNA for the CDR3 is TGTGCCAGCAGCTTATCAGACGTACCCACAGATACGCAGTATTTT. The chain combines TRBV7-3 with TRBJ2-3; D is unclear. The V gene lost 2 bases and the J gene lost 2 bases, with 11 bases spanning the gap. The germline V gene encodes CDR1 SGHTA and CDR2 FQGTGA. The CDR3 sequence is 15 residues long.

This clone was picked up one time. The rearrangement uses TRBV28 and TRBJ2-7, with D hard to call. CDR1 is MDHEN, CDR2 SYDVKM, per germline. The CDR3 totals 11 residues. V was trimmed by 8 bases and J by 4 bases, leaving 9 bases between them. CDR3 nucleotide sequence: TGTGCCAGCGCCGCCCCTTACGAGCAGTACTTC. It translates to CASAAPYEQYF.

This clone came up a few times. The chain combines TRBV30 with TRBJ1-4, with 8 positions matching TRBD1. Trimming at V came to 3 bases and at J to 5 bases, leaving 2 bases not matched to a gene. CDR1 is GTSNPN and CDR2 is SVGIG in the germline V gene (reference sequence). The CDR3 is 13 residues long. In DNA form, the CDR3 reads TGTGCCTGGAGGGGACAGGCAAATGAAAAACTGTTTTTT. Translating it yields CAWRGQANEKLFF.

The V call is TRBV5-4, the J call TRBJ1-1, with D possibly TRBD1 on 5 matching bases. The ends were cut back, 4 bases at V and 1 base at J, with 14 bases in the middle. The CDR3 has 15 amino acids. Per the germline V gene, CDR1 is SGHNT and CDR2 is YYREEE (reference sequence). CDR3 DNA: TGTGCCAGCAGCCCAGTCGCAGGGCGGAACACTGAAGCTTTCTTT. It translates to CASSPVAGRNTEAFF. Supplemented by reference TRBV5-4 and TRBJ1-1, the full variable domain reads ETGVTQSPTHLIKTRGQQVTLRCSSQSGHNTVSWYQQALGQGPQFIFQYYREEENGRGNFPPRFSGLQFPNYSSELNVNALELDDSALYLCASSPVAGRNTEAFFGQGTRLTVV.

The CDR3 sequence: CSASSYEQYF. CDR3 DNA: TGCAGTGCTAGCAGCTACGAGCAGTACTTC. The rearrangement joins TRBV20-1 to TRBJ2-7, with D unclear. Looked up from germline, CDR1 is DFQATT and CDR2 is SNEGSKA (reference sequence). The CDR3 extends over 10 amino acids. V was trimmed by 3 bases and J by 3 bases, leaving 3 bases between them.

The chain couples TRBV6-5 to TRBJ1-1; tentatively, D is TRBD1 (6 bases). CDR1 MNHEY and CDR2 SVGAGI come from the germline V gene. Trimming pared 6 bases from V and 0 bases from J, leaving 14 bases between. The CDR3 runs to 15 residues. The chain's CDR3 is CASRHQQGLNTEAFF. CDR3 nucleotide sequence: TGTGCCAGCAGACACCAACAGGGACTGAACACTGAAGCTTTCTTT.

CDR3 sequence reads: CSAPDYEQYF. The CDR3 nucleotides read TGCAGTGCTCCCGACTACGAGCAGTACTTC. The J gene is TRBJ2-7, the V gene TRBV20-1, with D hard to call. Germline V CDR1 and CDR2: DFQATT, SNEGSKA (reference sequence). The CDR3 contains 10 residues. The ends were cut back, 5 bases at V and 3 bases at J, with 5 bases in the middle.

The CDR3 nucleotides read TGTGCCAGTAGTCCGGCCAGGGGGACGAATCAGCCCCAGCATTTT. Protein sequence: CASSPARGTNQPQHF. The chain joins TRBV19 to TRBJ1-5, with TRBD1 identical over 7 bases. Germline values: CDR1 LNHDA, CDR2 SQIVND (reference sequence). This CDR3 spans 15 amino acids. V shed 5 bases and J 4 bases; nucleotides not matched to a gene: 8. Using reference TRBV19 and TRBJ1-5 for the parts outside the CDR3, the full variable domain is DGGITQSPKYLFRKEGQNVTLSCEQNLNHDAMYWYRQDPGQGLRLIYYSQIVNDFQKGDIAEGYSVSREKKESFPLTVTSAQKNPTAFYLCASSPARGTNQPQHFGDGTRLSIL.

This chain joins TRBV30 and TRBJ1-2, with D unclear. V was trimmed by 2 bases and J by 2 bases, leaving 9 bases between them. In germline, CDR1 is GTSNPN, CDR2 SVGIG (reference sequence). The CDR3 contains 13 residues. The CDR3 is CAWSNGENYGYTF. CDR3 DNA sequence: TGTGCCTGGAGTAATGGGGAAAACTATGGCTACACCTTC. Full variable domain (missing parts from reference TRBV30 and TRBJ1-2): SQTIHQWPATLVQPVGSPLSLECTVEGTSNPNLYWYRQAAGRGLQLLFYSVGIGQISSEVPQNLSASRPQDRQFILSSKKLLLSDSGFYLCAWSNGENYGYTFGSGTRLTVV.

The V gene is TRBV9, the J gene TRBJ1-1; tentative D call: TRBD1 (5 bases). The CDR3 sequence is 16 residues long. Between the trimmed V and J ends, which lost 6 bases and 1 base, there was a span of 19 bases. The germline V gene has CDR1 SGDLS and CDR2 YYNGEE. CDR3 in amino acids: CASTPNLGGPNTEAFF. CDR3 bases: TGTGCCAGCACCCCTAATCTGGGGGGACCGAACACTGAAGCTTTCTTT.

This sequence joins TRBV11-2 and TRBJ1-5; D not certain. CDR1 and CDR2 from the germline V gene are SGHAT and FQNNGV. This CDR3 comprises 15 residues. Trimming pared 3 bases from V and 0 bases from J, leaving 9 bases between. Here the CDR3 reads CASSLGGHSNQPQHF. CDR3 coding DNA: TGTGCCAGCAGCTTGGGCGGCCATAGCAATCAGCCCCAGCATTTT.

The rearrangement uses TRBV5-8 and TRBJ2-3, with D unresolved. Per germline, CDR1 SGHTS and CDR2 YDEGEE. With 0 bases removed from V and 4 bases from J, the gap between germline ends came to 12 bases. The CDR3 has 15 amino acids. In DNA, the CDR3 is TGTGCCAGCAGCTTGGGGCGGAGACCGGCAGATACGCAGTATTTT. It is translated as CASSLGRRPADTQYF. Full variable domain (rest looked up from reference TRBV5-8 and TRBJ2-3): EAGVTQSPTHLIKTRGQQATLRCSPISGHTSVYWYQQALGLGLQFLLWYDEGEERNRGNFPPRFSGRQFPNYSSELNVNALELEDSALYLCASSLGRRPADTQYFGPGTRLTVL.

The chain has TRBV4-1 and TRBJ1-4; D call uncertain. Germline V gene lookup returns CDR1 MGHRA and CDR2 YSYEKL. V was cut by 0 bases and J by 7 bases, with 18 bases left in between. The length of the CDR3 is 17 residues. DNA of the CDR3: TGCGCCAGCAGCCAAGATCAAGGGAACTTGGCGAGTGAAAAACTGTTTTTT. It is translated as CASSQDQGNLASEKLFF.

V usage is TRBV19 and J usage is TRBJ1-5, with a weak D call TRBD1 (5 bases). Germline CDR1 is LNHDA and CDR2 is SQIVND (reference sequence). V was pared by 3 bases and J by 5 bases, with 17 bases between. This CDR3 has 16 amino acids. CDR3 DNA sequence: TGTGCCAGTAGTATTAAGGGCAGGCTGGGGGATCAGCCCCAGCATTTT. This translates into CASSIKGRLGDQPQHF.

The chain combines TRBV29-1 with TRBJ1-5; D is unclear. Germline V lookup: CDR1 SQVTM, CDR2 ANQGSEA. The CDR3 covers 9 residues. V was pared by 7 bases and J by 9 bases, with 7 bases between. The CDR3 DNA follows: TGCAGCGCTCCGAGGCCCCAGCATTTT. It codes for CSAPRPQHF.

This clone was seen more than once but under ten times. This sequence joins TRBV6-2 or TRBV6-3 and TRBJ2-3; possible D gene TRBD1, 5 bases. Germline CDR1 is MNHEY and CDR2 is SVGEGT. Trimming removed 3 bases at V and 1 base at J, with 8 bases between. This CDR3 has 14 amino acids. CDR3 DNA: TGTGCCAGCAGTTATAGGGGTCGCACAGATACGCAGTATTTT. As protein: CASSYRGRTDTQYF.

CDR3 residues: CSVLGEGITEAFF. Here the CDR3 DNA reads TGCAGCGTTCTAGGTGAAGGGATCACTGAAGCTTTCTTT. The chain combines TRBV29-1 with TRBJ1-1; no clear D. Germline V gives CDR1 SQVTM, CDR2 ANQGSEA. CDR3 length: 13 amino acids. The V and J ends lost 5 bases and 4 bases respectively, with 14 bases between them.

The chain carries TRBV29-1 and TRBJ2-5, with D perhaps TRBD1 or TRBD2 (5 bases each). Trimming pared 6 bases from V and 9 bases from J, leaving 26 bases between. CDR1 is SQVTM, CDR2 ANQGSEA, per germline. This CDR3 comprises 15 residues. The CDR3 reads CSVLQTERTLGAQYF. For the CDR3, the DNA is TGCAGCGTGCTCCAGACAGAACGGACCTTGGGGGCCCAGTACTTC. Based on the CDR3 plus reference TRBV29-1 and TRBJ2-5, the full variable domain is SAVISQKPSRDICQRGTSLTIQCQVDSQVTMMFWYRQQPGQSLTLIATANQGSEATYESGFVIDKFPISRPNLTFSTLTVSNMSPEDSSIYLCSVLQTERTLGAQYFGPGTRLLVL.

The V gene is TRBV7-6, the J gene TRBJ2-6; unclear D gene. The CDR3 length is 14 residues. Germline CDR1 SGHVS, CDR2 FNYEAQ. Trimming stripped 3 bases from V and 0 bases from J, with 3 bases between. The CDR3 region is CASSFSSGANVLTF. The CDR3 nucleotides are TGTGCCAGCAGCTTCAGCTCTGGGGCCAACGTCCTGACTTTC. The entire variable domain, with the rest obtained from reference TRBV7-6 and TRBJ2-6, is as follows: GAGVSQSPRYKVTKRGQDVALRCDPISGHVSLYWYRQALGQGPEFLTYFNYEAQQDKSGLPNDRFSAERPEGSISTLTIQRTEQRDSAMYRCASSFSSGANVLTFGAGSRLTVL.

This chain links TRBV10-3 with TRBJ1-1, with 8 bases identical to TRBD1. V lost 8 bases, J lost 6 bases, and 8 bases stayed unmatched. From germline, CDR1 is ENHRY and CDR2 SYGVKD. The CDR3 sequence is 13 residues long. The CDR3 DNA sequence: TGTGCCATCCTGGACAGGGTAAGGTCTGAAGCTTTCTTT. It specifies CAILDRVRSEAFF.

The CDR3 here is CASSENGGGFYEQYF. CDR3 DNA: TGTGCCAGCAGTGAAAATGGAGGGGGTTTCTACGAGCAGTACTTC. The chain combines TRBV6-4 with TRBJ2-7; D could derive from TRBD1 or TRBD2 (6 bases each). The germline V gene encodes CDR1 MRHNA and CDR2 SNTAGT. The length of the CDR3 is 15 residues. The ends were cut back, 3 bases at V and 3 bases at J, with 15 bases in the middle.

The V and J genes are TRBV29-1 and TRBJ1-4, with D perhaps matching TRBD1 (6 bases). Germline loops: CDR1 SQVTM, CDR2 ANQGSEA. V lost 4 bases and J 5 bases, leaving 17 bases between the germline ends. The CDR3 contains 15 residues. As DNA, the CDR3 is TGCAGCGTTGCTGTTGGTACAGGGCGAAATGAAAAACTGTTTTTT. Its translation: CSVAVGTGRNEKLFF.

This chain connects TRBV27 to TRBJ2-2; 8 bases agree with TRBD2. This CDR3 is built from 17 residues. Germline V gene lookup returns CDR1 MNHEY and CDR2 SMNVEV (reference sequence). Unmatched junction bases numbered 7, after V lost 4 bases and J lost 0 bases. CDR3 sequence (DNA): TGTGCCAGCAGTTCCGGGAGGGGAATCGCGAACACCGGGGAGCTGTTTTTT. It translates to CASSSGRGIANTGELFF.

This clone was seen a single time. The V and J genes are TRBV6-5 and TRBJ1-2; D not resolved. Trimming took 2 bases from V and 0 from J, leaving 10 bases between them. The length of the CDR3 is 15 residues. Germline CDR1 MNHEY, CDR2 SVGAGI. CDR3 region: CASSYRARANYGYTF. CDR3 DNA: TGTGCCAGCAGTTACAGGGCAAGAGCTAACTATGGCTACACCTTC.

The J gene is TRBJ1-3, the V gene TRBV2; 7 nucleotides agree with TRBD1. After removal of 6 bases from V and 3 bases from J, the junction contained 8 bases not matched to a gene. This CDR3 is built from 15 residues. Germline V gene data show CDR1 as SNHLY and CDR2 as FYNNEI. Here the CDR3 reads CASRLQGSGGNTIYF. The CDR3 DNA reads TGTGCCAGCAGATTACAGGGGAGTGGTGGAAACACCATATATTTT.

The genes are TRBV6-4 and TRBJ2-1; 11 bases are a match to TRBD2. Germline lookup yields CDR1 MRHNA and CDR2 SNTAGT. V was pared by 4 bases and J by 4 bases, with 3 bases of the junction left unmatched. The CDR3 loop spans 15 amino acids. CDR3 nucleotides: TGTGCCAGCAGTGGACTAGCGGGACGGTACAATGAGCAGTTCTTC. Its protein product is CASSGLAGRYNEQFF.

The chain is built from TRBV13 and TRBJ1-1; no reliable D call. Germline V gene lookup returns CDR1 PRHDT and CDR2 FYEKMQ (reference sequence). Deletions cut 2 bases from V and 10 bases from J, with 17 bases between. The CDR3 is made up of 14 amino acids. For the CDR3, the DNA is TGTGCCAGCAGCTTATCCGGAGGCCGCATTAGAGCTTTCTTT. Its protein product is CASSLSGGRIRAFF.